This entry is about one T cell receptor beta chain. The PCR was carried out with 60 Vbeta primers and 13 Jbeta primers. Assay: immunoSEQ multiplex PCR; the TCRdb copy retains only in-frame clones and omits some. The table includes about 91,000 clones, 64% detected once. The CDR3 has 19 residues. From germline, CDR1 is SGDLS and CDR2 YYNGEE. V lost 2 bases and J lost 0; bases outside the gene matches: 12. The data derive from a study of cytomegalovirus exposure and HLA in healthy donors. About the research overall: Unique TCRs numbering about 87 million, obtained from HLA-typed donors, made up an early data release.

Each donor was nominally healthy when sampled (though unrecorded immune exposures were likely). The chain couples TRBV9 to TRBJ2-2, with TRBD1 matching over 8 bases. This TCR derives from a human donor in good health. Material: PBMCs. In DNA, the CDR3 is TGTGCCAGCAGCGTGGATTCGACAGGGGCAAAAACGAACACCGGGGAGCTGTTTTTT. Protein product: CASSVDSTGAKTNTGELFF.